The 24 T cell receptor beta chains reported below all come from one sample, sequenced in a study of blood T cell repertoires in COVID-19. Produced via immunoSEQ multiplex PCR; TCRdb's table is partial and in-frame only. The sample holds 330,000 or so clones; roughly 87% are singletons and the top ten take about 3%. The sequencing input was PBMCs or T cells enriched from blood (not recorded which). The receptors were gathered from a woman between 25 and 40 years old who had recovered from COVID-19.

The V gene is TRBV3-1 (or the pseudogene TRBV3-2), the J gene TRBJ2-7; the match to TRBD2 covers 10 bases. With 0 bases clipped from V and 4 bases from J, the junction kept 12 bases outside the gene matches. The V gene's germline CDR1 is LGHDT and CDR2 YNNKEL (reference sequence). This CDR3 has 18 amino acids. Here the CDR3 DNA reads TGTGCCAGCAGCCAAGATCTGCTACCGGGACTAGCGAGATACGAGCAGTACTTC. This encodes CASSQDLLPGLARYEQYF.

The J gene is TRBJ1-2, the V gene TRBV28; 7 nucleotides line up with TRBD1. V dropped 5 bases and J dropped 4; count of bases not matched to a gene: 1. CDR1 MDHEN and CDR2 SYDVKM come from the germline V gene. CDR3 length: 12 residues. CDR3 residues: CASSRDSYGYTF. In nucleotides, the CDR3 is TGTGCCAGCAGTAGGGACAGCTATGGCTACACCTTC.

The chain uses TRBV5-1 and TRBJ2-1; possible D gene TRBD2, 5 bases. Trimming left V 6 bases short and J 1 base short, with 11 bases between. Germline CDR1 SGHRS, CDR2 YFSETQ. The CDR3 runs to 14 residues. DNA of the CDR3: TGCGCCAGCACAGAAGGACTTTCCTACAATGAGCAGTTCTTC. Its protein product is CASTEGLSYNEQFF. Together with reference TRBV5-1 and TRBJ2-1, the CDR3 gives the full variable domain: KAGVTQTPRYLIKTRGQQVTLSCSPISGHRSVSWYQQTPGQGLQFLFEYFSETQRNKGNFPGRFSGRQFSNSRSEMNVSTLELGDSALYLCASTEGLSYNEQFFGPGTRLTVL.

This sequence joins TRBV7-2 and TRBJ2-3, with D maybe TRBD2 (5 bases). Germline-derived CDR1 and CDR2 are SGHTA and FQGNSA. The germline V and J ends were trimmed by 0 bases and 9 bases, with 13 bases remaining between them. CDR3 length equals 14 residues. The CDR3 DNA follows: TGTGCCAGCAGCTTAGCTCTGGCTAGCAGGACGCAGTATTTT. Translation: CASSLALASRTQYF.

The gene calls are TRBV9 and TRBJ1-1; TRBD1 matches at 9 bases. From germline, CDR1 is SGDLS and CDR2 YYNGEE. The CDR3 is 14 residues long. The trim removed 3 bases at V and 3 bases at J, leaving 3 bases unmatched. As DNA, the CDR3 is TGTGCCAGCAGCGGAAGGACAGGGGACACTGAAGCTTTCTTT. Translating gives CASSGRTGDTEAFF.

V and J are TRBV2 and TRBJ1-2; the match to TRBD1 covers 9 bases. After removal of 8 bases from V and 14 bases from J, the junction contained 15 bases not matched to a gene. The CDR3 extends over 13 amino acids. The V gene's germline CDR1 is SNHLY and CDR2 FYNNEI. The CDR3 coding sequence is TGTGCCAGCGACACCGGACAGGGGACGTTGGGAACCTTC. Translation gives CASDTGQGTLGTF. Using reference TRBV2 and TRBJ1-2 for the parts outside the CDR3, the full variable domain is EPEVTQTPSHQVTQMGQEVILRCVPISNHLYFYWYRQILGQKVEFLVSFYNNEISEKSEIFDDQFSVERPDGSNFTLKIRSTKLEDSAMYFCASDTGQGTLGTFGSGTRLTVV.

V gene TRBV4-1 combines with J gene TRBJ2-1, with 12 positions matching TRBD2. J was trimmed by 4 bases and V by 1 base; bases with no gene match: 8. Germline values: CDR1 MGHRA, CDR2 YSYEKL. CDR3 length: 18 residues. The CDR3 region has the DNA TGCGCCAGCAGCCAAGGACCGCTAGCGGGAGGGGGGTACAATGAGCAGTTCTTC. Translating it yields CASSQGPLAGGGYNEQFF.

The DNA for the CDR3 is TGTGCCAGCAGCTTTCCGGACAGGGTAGCTTTCTTT. Encoded protein: CASSFPDRVAFF. The V and J genes are TRBV3-1 (or the pseudogene TRBV3-2) and TRBJ1-1, with TRBD1 matching over 8 bases. This CDR3 has 12 residues. Germline CDR1 is LGHDT and CDR2 is YNNKEL (reference sequence). Trimming removed 5 bases from V and 10 bases from J; junction bases left unmatched: 6.

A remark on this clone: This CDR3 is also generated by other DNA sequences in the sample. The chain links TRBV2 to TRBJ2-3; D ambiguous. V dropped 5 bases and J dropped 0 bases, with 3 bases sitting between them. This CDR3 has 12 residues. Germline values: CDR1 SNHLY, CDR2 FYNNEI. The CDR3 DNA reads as TGTGCCAGCAGTCTAAGCACAGATACGCAGTATTTT. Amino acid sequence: CASSLSTDTQYF.

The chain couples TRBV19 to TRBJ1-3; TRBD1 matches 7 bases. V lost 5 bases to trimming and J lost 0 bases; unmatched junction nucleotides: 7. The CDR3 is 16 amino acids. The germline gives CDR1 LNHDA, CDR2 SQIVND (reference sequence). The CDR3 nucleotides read TGTGCCAGTAGTGGGGCTCGACAGGGCTCTGGAAACACCATATATTTT. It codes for CASSGARQGSGNTIYF.

The CDR3: CASSEGGGSETQYF. In DNA, the CDR3 is TGTGCCAGCAGTGAAGGGGGAGGCTCAGAGACCCAGTACTTC. This rearrangement joins TRBV6-1 to TRBJ2-5, with D possibly TRBD2 on 6 matching bases. The CDR3 has 14 residues. V shed 1 base and J shed 4 bases, with 10 bases lying between them. Germline V CDR1 and CDR2: MNHNS, SASEGT.

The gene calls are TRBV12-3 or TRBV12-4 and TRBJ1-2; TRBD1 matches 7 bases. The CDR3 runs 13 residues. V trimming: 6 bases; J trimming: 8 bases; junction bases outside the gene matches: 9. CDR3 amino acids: CASSQTGVVGYTF. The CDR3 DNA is TGTGCCAGCAGCCAAACAGGGGTGGTCGGCTACACCTTC.

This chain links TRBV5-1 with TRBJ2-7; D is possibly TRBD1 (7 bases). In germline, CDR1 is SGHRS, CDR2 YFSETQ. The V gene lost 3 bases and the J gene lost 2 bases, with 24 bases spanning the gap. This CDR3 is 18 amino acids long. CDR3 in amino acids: CASSSKQGGQRAPYEQYF. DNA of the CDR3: TGCGCCAGCAGCTCCAAGCAGGGGGGCCAGAGGGCACCCTACGAGCAGTACTTC. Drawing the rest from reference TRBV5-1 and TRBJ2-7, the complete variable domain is KAGVTQTPRYLIKTRGQQVTLSCSPISGHRSVSWYQQTPGQGLQFLFEYFSETQRNKGNFPGRFSGRQFSNSRSEMNVSTLELGDSALYLCASSSKQGGQRAPYEQYFGPGTRLTVT.

The CDR3 DNA sequence: TGTGCCAGCAGTACACACAGGGGACCACCCTACGAGCAGTACTTC. It codes for CASSTHRGPPYEQYF. The chain uses TRBV6-5 and TRBJ2-7, with TRBD1 matching over 7 bases. V trimming: 5 bases; J trimming: 2 bases; junction bases outside the gene matches: 9. The CDR3 totals 15 residues. The germline CDR1 and CDR2 sequences are MNHEY and SVGAGI.

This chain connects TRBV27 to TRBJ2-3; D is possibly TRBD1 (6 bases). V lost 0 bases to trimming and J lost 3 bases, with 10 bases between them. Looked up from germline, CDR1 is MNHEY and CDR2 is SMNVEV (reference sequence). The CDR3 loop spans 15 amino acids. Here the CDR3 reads CASSLSSRGTDTQYF. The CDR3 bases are TGTGCCAGCAGTTTATCATCTAGGGGGACAGATACGCAGTATTTT.

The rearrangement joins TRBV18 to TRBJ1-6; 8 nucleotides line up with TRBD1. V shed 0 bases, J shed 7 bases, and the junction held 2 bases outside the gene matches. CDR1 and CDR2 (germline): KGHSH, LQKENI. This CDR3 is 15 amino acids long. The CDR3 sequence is CASSPPTGENSPLHF. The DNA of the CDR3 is TGTGCCAGCTCACCACCGACAGGGGAGAATTCACCCCTCCACTTT.

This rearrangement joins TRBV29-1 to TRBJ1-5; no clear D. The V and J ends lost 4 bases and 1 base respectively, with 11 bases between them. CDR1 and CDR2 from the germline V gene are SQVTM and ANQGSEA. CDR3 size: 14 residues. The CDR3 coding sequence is TGCAGCGTTGGGGGAGGGATCAGCAATCAGCCCCAGCATTTT. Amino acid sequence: CSVGGGISNQPQHF.

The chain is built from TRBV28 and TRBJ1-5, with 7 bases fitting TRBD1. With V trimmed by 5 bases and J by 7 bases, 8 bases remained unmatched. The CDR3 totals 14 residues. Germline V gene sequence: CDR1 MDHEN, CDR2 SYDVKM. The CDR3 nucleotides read TGTGCCAGCAGTCGGGACAGCCGCAGGCAGCCCCAGCATTTT. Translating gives CASSRDSRRQPQHF. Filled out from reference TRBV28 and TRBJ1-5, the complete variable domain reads DVKVTQSSRYLVKRTGEKVFLECVQDMDHENMFWYRQDPGLGLRLIYFSYDVKMKEKGDIPEGYSVSREKKERFSLILESASTNQTSMYLCASSRDSRRQPQHFGDGTRLSIL.

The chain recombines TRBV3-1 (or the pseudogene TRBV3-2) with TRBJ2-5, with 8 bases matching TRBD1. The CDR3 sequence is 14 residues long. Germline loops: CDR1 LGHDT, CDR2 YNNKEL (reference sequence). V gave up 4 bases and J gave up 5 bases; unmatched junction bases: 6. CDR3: CASSRWDRRETQYF. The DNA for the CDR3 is TGTGCCAGCAGCCGGTGGGACAGGAGGGAGACCCAGTACTTC.

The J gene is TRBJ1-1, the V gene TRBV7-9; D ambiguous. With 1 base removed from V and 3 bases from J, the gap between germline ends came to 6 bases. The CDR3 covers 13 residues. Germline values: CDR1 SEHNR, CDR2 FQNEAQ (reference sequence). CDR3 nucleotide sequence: TGTGCCAGCAGCTTAGTAACAGACACTGAAGCTTTCTTT. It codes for CASSLVTDTEAFF.

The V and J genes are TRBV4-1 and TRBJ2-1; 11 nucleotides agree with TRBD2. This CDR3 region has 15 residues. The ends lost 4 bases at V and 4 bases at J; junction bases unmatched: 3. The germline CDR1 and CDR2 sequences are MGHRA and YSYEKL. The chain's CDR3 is CASSLSGGAYNEQFF. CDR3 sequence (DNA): TGCGCCAGCAGCCTTAGCGGGGGGGCTTACAATGAGCAGTTCTTC.

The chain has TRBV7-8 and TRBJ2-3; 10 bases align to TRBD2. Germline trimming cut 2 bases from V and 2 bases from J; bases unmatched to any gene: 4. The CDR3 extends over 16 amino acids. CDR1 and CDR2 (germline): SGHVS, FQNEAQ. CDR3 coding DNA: TGTGCCAGCAGCTTATCGAGCGGGAGGGTCACAGATACGCAGTATTTT. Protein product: CASSLSSGRVTDTQYF.

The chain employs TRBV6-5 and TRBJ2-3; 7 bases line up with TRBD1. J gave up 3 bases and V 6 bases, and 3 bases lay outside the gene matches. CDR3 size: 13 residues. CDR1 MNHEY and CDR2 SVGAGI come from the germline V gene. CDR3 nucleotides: TGTGCCAGCAGCCAACAGGGGACAGATACGCAGTATTTT. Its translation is CASSQQGTDTQYF.

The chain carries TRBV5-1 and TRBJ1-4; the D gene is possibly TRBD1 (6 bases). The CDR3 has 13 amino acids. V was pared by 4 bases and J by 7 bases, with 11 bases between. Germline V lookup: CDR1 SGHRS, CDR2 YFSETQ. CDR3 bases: TGCGCCAGCAGCCGGACAGAGGGTGAAAAACTGTTTTTT. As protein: CASSRTEGEKLFF.